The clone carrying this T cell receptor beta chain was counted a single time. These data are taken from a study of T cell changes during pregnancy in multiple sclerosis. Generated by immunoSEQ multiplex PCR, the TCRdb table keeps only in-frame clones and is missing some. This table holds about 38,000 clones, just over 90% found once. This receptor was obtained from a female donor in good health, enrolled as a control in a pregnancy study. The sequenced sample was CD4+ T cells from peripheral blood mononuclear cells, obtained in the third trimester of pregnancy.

The CDR3 sequence is CASSSGVAGDREQFF. The CDR3 nucleotides read TGTGCCAGCAGCAGCGGGGTAGCGGGAGATCGTGAGCAGTTCTTC. V and J are TRBV5-6 and TRBJ2-1; 9 positions agree with TRBD2. Germline trimming cut 4 bases from V and 9 bases from J; bases unmatched to any gene: 11. The germline V gene encodes CDR1 SGHDT and CDR2 YYEEEE. There are 15 residues in the CDR3. Using reference TRBV5-6 and TRBJ2-1 for the parts outside the CDR3, the full variable domain is DAGVTQSPTHLIKTRGQQVTLRCSPKSGHDTVSWYQQALGQGPQFIFQYYEEEERQRGNFPDRFSGHQFPNYSSELNVNALLLGDSALYLCASSSGVAGDREQFFGPGTRLTVL.